Below are 10 T cell receptor beta chains sequenced from a single sample in a study of regulatory T cells in long-lasting Graves disease. Time point defined: newly diagnosed GD, antithyroid drugs for less than 3 months. From PBMCs, RNA was extracted and then used to make the TCR library. Building of the TCR beta libraries involved iRepertoire HTBI primers and Arm-PCR of CDR3 regions. TCRdb re-derived calls from the multiplex PCR reads in MiXCR, one entry per CDR3 protein. The repertoire includes 400,000 to 500,000 distinct CDR3 sequences, about 15% of them detected once, and about 7.8% sits in the top ten. These data were also reused for a study on T cells in Graves' hyperthyroidism and ophthalmopathy.

The sequenced sample was peripheral blood mononuclear cells (PBMCs), obtained at new diagnosis, from a patient treated with antithyroid drugs. The receptors originated from a woman between 40 and 50 years old with Graves disease.

A remark on this clonotype: It may be a read error: a sequence one base away is much more abundant. The chain has TRBV20-1 and TRBJ2-5; 15 bases match TRBD2. CDR3 size: 16 residues. The germline V gene encodes CDR1 DFQATT and CDR2 SNEGSKA (reference sequence). The CDR3 sequence: CSATGTSGRQMETQHF. The CDR3 region has the DNA TGCAGTGCTACCGGGACTAGCGGGAGGCAAATGGAGACCCAGCACTTC.

At least ten counts were recorded for this clonotype. This chain links TRBV18 with TRBJ2-7; tentatively, D is TRBD1 (6 bases). Germline V gene lookup returns CDR1 KGHSH and CDR2 LQKENI. V shed 5 bases and J shed 3 bases, with 20 bases lying between them. The CDR3 spans 16 residues. CDR3 region: CASSTEYRAPIYEQYF. DNA of the CDR3: TGTGCCAGCTCAACGGAGTACAGGGCCCCCATCTACGAGCAGTACTTC.

On this clonotype: A much larger clone lies a single base off, so this may be a read error. Because the CDR3 is missing its conserved closing phenylalanine or tryptophan, this is likely a read error. The chain uses TRBV27 and TRBJ2-5; perhaps TRBD2 as D (5 bases). Germline V gene lookup returns CDR1 MNHEY and CDR2 SMNVEV (reference sequence). This CDR3 is 14 amino acids long. Between the trimmed V and J ends, which lost 0 bases and 3 bases, there was a span of 8 bases. The CDR3 protein is CASSLSLAKETQYL. CDR3 DNA sequence: TGTGCCAGCAGTTTATCGCTAGCCAAAGAGACCCAGTACCTC.

This clonotype was picked up many times. The chain carries TRBV6-5 and TRBJ2-7; D remains unclear. Per the germline V gene, CDR1 is MNHEY and CDR2 is SVGAGI. The CDR3 runs to 15 residues. V was cut by 2 bases and J by 4 bases, with 15 bases left in between. In nucleotides, the CDR3 is TGTGCCAGCAGTTACAATCCAGCAGGAGAATACGAGCAGTACTTC. Protein sequence: CASSYNPAGEYEQYF.

This clonotype was observed at least ten times. J is TRBJ2-3 and V is TRBV12-3 or TRBV12-4; D is unresolved. The CDR3 runs to 14 residues. V was pared by 3 bases and J by 2 bases, with 9 bases between. The CDR3 coding sequence is TGTGCCAGCAGTTTGCAACAACACACAGATACGCAGTATTTT. It yields the protein CASSLQQHTDTQYF.

In this sample, this clonotype turned up many times. V and J are TRBV27 and TRBJ1-2; 10 bases line up with TRBD1. Germline V gene sequence: CDR1 MNHEY, CDR2 SMNVEV (reference sequence). The CDR3 runs 14 residues. The J segment lost 6 bases and the V segment lost 5 bases, leaving 6 bases of the junction unmatched. The CDR3, as DNA: TGTGCCAGCAGTAGGGACAGGGGACGAAATGGCTACACCTTC. It translates to CASSRDRGRNGYTF.

This clonotype has a count of ten or more. The chain recombines TRBV6-1 with TRBJ2-7, with 9 bases matching TRBD1. There are 15 residues in the CDR3. Germline CDR1 reads MNHNS; CDR2 reads SASEGT. The V gene end was trimmed by 5 bases and the J gene end by 4 bases; junction bases not matched to a gene: 9. For the CDR3, the DNA is TGTGCCAGCAGTCTAGCCGGGACAGGGAATTACGAGCAGTACTTC. Translated, it gives CASSLAGTGNYEQYF.

This clonotype was seen at least ten times. This chain links TRBV6-5 with TRBJ1-1, with a possible D match to TRBD1 (6 bases). The ends were cut back, 2 bases at V and 5 bases at J, with 12 bases in the middle. Germline values: CDR1 MNHEY, CDR2 SVGAGI. CDR3 length equals 14 residues. The CDR3 loop is CASSYGGAGTEAFF. In DNA, the CDR3 is TGTGCCAGCAGTTACGGGGGGGCTGGAACTGAAGCTTTCTTT.

This clonotype showed up many times. The chain uses TRBV6-2 or TRBV6-3 and TRBJ1-4; D is unclear. V was trimmed by 3 bases and J by 0 bases, leaving 11 bases between them. The CDR3 loop spans 16 amino acids. Germline V gives CDR1 MNHEY, CDR2 SVGEGT. The CDR3 bases are TGTGCCAGCAGTTATTCCGGACGTTCAACTAATGAAAAACTGTTTTTT. Translating it yields CASSYSGRSTNEKLFF.

The V call is TRBV5-1, the J call TRBJ2-5; 9 nucleotides line up with TRBD2. The CDR3 has 16 residues. Germline values: CDR1 SGHRS, CDR2 YFSETQ. V shed 0 bases, J shed 2 bases, and the junction held 5 bases outside the gene matches. The CDR3 sequence: CASSLGLAGSQETQYF. The CDR3 coding sequence is TGCGCCAGCAGCTTGGGGCTAGCGGGATCACAAGAGACCCAGTACTTC.